The 27 T cell receptor beta chains listed next were all sequenced from one sample in a study of cytomegalovirus exposure and HLA in healthy donors. PCR amplification relied on 60 Vbeta primers (plus 13 Jbeta primers). Only in-frame clones appear in the TCRdb table, and some are missing; sequencing was by immunoSEQ multiplex PCR. Of 150,000 or so clones listed, approximately 70% are singletons. The specimen sequenced was PBMCs. Receptor source: a human donor in good health.

The table lists this clone with a count of one. The J gene is TRBJ1-2, the V gene TRBV6-6, with a possible D match to TRBD1 (6 bases). V lost 8 bases and J 1 base, leaving 17 bases between the germline ends. CDR3 length: 15 amino acids. Germline V gives CDR1 MNHNY, CDR2 SVGAGI (reference sequence). CDR3 region: CASSLSDRINYGYTF. The CDR3 nucleotides are TGTGCCAGCTCGCTCTCGGACAGAATTAACTATGGCTACACCTTC.

V is TRBV18 and J is TRBJ2-5, with D possibly matching TRBD1 (6 bases). The V end was cut by 6 bases, the J end by 4 bases, with 15 bases between. Germline CDR1 KGHSH, CDR2 LQKENI. The CDR3 extends over 14 amino acids. The chain's CDR3 is CASSNQQGGETQYF. CDR3 in DNA: TGTGCCAGCTCGAACCAACAGGGCGGAGAGACCCAGTACTTC.

The rearrangement uses TRBV6-5 and TRBJ2-1, with 9 bases lining up with TRBD2. With 1 base clipped from V and 6 bases from J, the junction kept 4 bases outside the gene matches. The CDR3 has 15 amino acids. Germline assignment: CDR1 MNHEY and CDR2 SVGAGI. The DNA of the CDR3 is TGTGCCAGCAGTTACTATAGCGGGGGACGCAATGAGCAGTTCTTC. This codes for CASSYYSGGRNEQFF.

The rearrangement uses TRBV7-8 and TRBJ1-2; 9 bases align to TRBD1. V lost 4 bases, J lost 3 bases, and 3 bases stayed unmatched. The CDR3 consists of 14 residues. Per germline, CDR1 SGHVS and CDR2 FQNEAQ. The CDR3 spells CASSSRTGDYGYTF. In nucleotides, the CDR3 is TGTGCCAGCAGCTCCCGGACAGGGGACTATGGCTACACCTTC.

The chain is built from TRBV7-9 and TRBJ2-7, with D perhaps TRBD2 (6 bases). Germline lookup yields CDR1 SEHNR and CDR2 FQNEAQ (reference sequence). With 4 bases removed from V and 2 bases from J, the gap between germline ends came to 9 bases. This CDR3 is built from 13 residues. CDR3 in DNA: TGTGCCAGCAGCTCCCGGGGGACCTACGAGCAGTACTTC. Its protein product is CASSSRGTYEQYF.

This chain's CDR3 is CASSPNPGGWTEAFF. The CDR3, as DNA: TGTGCCAGCAGCCCCAACCCAGGGGGATGGACTGAAGCTTTCTTT. The chain recombines TRBV5-6 with TRBJ1-1; TRBD1 aligns across 7 bases. CDR3 size: 15 residues. CDR1 SGHDT and CDR2 YYEEEE come from the germline V gene. The V segment lost 4 bases and the J segment 5 bases; nucleotides outside the gene matches: 11.

This sequence joins TRBV27 and TRBJ1-2; D perhaps matches TRBD1 (6 bases). CDR3 size: 15 residues. Germline CDR1 and CDR2: MNHEY and SMNVEV (reference sequence). Trimming left V 3 bases short and J 6 bases short, with 17 bases between. DNA for the CDR3: TGTGCCAGCAGTTTCCTAGCCGGACAGTTGCATGGCTACACCTTC. This translates into CASSFLAGQLHGYTF.

Many counts were recorded for this clone. V usage is TRBV19 and J usage is TRBJ2-1; D not certain. Germline values: CDR1 LNHDA, CDR2 SQIVND (reference sequence). The CDR3 runs 15 residues. Trimming removed 2 bases from V and 3 bases from J, with 11 bases in between. The CDR3 sequence: CASSIFGPRYNEQFF. The CDR3 DNA reads TGTGCCAGTAGTATATTTGGGCCCCGCTACAATGAGCAGTTCTTC.

The V call is TRBV7-9, the J call TRBJ2-3, with a possible D match to TRBD2 (5 bases). Trimming left V 0 bases short and J 2 bases short, with 9 bases between. CDR1 is SEHNR, CDR2 FQNEAQ, per germline (reference sequence). This CDR3 is built from 15 residues. The DNA for the CDR3 is TGTGCCAGCAGCTTAGCCAGCGGATTCACAGATACGCAGTATTTT. Its translation: CASSLASGFTDTQYF.

The genes are TRBV5-1 and TRBJ1-1; no firm D call. The CDR3 spans 13 residues. Trimming stripped 3 bases from V and 6 bases from J, with 12 bases between. CDR1 is SGHRS and CDR2 is YFSETQ in the germline V gene. The CDR3 DNA reads TGCGCCAGCAGCTCGGTGGGGAGTGCTGAAGCTTTCTTT. This translates into CASSSVGSAEAFF.

The chain has TRBV6-5 and TRBJ2-7; TRBD1 aligns across 7 bases. Trimming took 0 bases from V and 6 from J; bases not matched to a gene: 11. The CDR3 has 16 residues. Germline V gives CDR1 MNHEY, CDR2 SVGAGI. CDR3 DNA sequence: TGTGCCAGCAGTTACTCAACAGGGACAGTTAAGAGCGAGCAGTACTTC. Its translation: CASSYSTGTVKSEQYF.

This sequence joins TRBV4-1 and TRBJ2-7; TRBD2 matches 8 bases. CDR1 and CDR2 (germline): MGHRA, YSYEKL. The V gene end was trimmed by 4 bases and the J gene end by 3 bases; junction bases not matched to a gene: 8. CDR3 length: 15 residues. The CDR3 DNA sequence: TGCGCCAGCAGCCTAGATGGACTAGCCGACTACGAGCAGTACTTC. Translation gives CASSLDGLADYEQYF.

The rearrangement uses TRBV18 and TRBJ1-2, with TRBD1 matching 8 bases. The CDR3 has 18 amino acids. Germline CDR1 is KGHSH and CDR2 is LQKENI. J lost 2 bases, V lost 3 bases, and 14 bases had no gene match. The CDR3 DNA reads TGTGCCAGCTCACCCTCGATACGACAGGGGTCGGTGAACTATGGCTACACCTTC. Amino acid sequence: CASSPSIRQGSVNYGYTF.

In its sample, this clone was seen a few times. The rearrangement links TRBV6-5 to TRBJ2-7; the match to TRBD2 covers 7 bases. CDR1 MNHEY and CDR2 SVGAGI come from the germline V gene. The junction had 14 bases not matched to a gene; V was cut back by 8 bases and J by 4 bases. The CDR3 consists of 15 residues. The CDR3 reads CASGRPGEGLYEQYF. Here the CDR3 DNA reads TGTGCCAGCGGTCGCCCCGGGGAGGGGTTATACGAGCAGTACTTC.

The V call is TRBV18, the J call TRBJ1-3; D call uncertain. Trimming took off 0 bases at V and 6 bases at J, with 9 bases between the two ends. Germline CDR1 is KGHSH and CDR2 is LQKENI. CDR3 length equals 14 residues. CDR3 protein: CASSPPRQSNTIYF. The CDR3 DNA sequence: TGTGCCAGCTCACCACCGAGGCAGTCAAACACCATATATTTT. Full variable domain (rest looked up from reference TRBV18 and TRBJ1-3): NAGVMQNPRHLVRRRGQEARLRCSPMKGHSHVYWYRQLPEEGLKFMVYLQKENIIDESGMPKERFSAEFPKEGPSILRIQQVVRGDSAAYFCASSPPRQSNTIYFGEGSWLTVV.

This clone has a handful of counts. The chain carries TRBV2 and TRBJ2-1; possible D gene TRBD2, 6 bases. The CDR3 extends over 13 amino acids. Germline V lookup: CDR1 SNHLY, CDR2 FYNNEI. Trimming shortened V by 3 bases and J by 8 bases, and 11 bases separated the two germline ends. The CDR3 is CASSDRGIDEQFF. CDR3 nucleotide sequence: TGTGCCAGCAGTGATCGGGGGATCGATGAGCAGTTCTTC.

This clone was recorded once. J is TRBJ2-7 and V is TRBV18, with TRBD1 matching 8 bases. The germline gives CDR1 KGHSH, CDR2 LQKENI. The junction had 4 bases not matched to a gene; V was cut back by 6 bases and J by 6 bases. CDR3 size: 12 residues. The CDR3 nucleotides read TGTGCCAGCTCCCCAGGGACAGGCGAGCAGTACTTC. Translating gives CASSPGTGEQYF.

V is TRBV2 and J is TRBJ2-3, with D possibly matching TRBD2 (5 bases). There are 12 residues in the CDR3. Per germline, CDR1 SNHLY and CDR2 FYNNEI. The germline V and J ends were trimmed by 6 bases and 6 bases, with 10 bases remaining between them. The CDR3 region is CASRLDLDTQYF. CDR3 DNA: TGTGCCAGCAGACTAGATTTGGATACGCAGTATTTT.

A word on this clone: The same CDR3 is also encoded by other DNA sequences in this sample. This CDR3 is CASSLGGGRNQPQHF. For the CDR3, the DNA is TGTGCCAGCAGCTTAGGTGGGGGCAGAAATCAGCCCCAGCATTTT. V is TRBV7-8 and J is TRBJ1-5; a possible D gene is TRBD1 (6 bases). Between the trimmed V and J ends, which lost 1 base and 4 bases, there was a span of 11 bases. Germline V gene sequence: CDR1 SGHVS, CDR2 FQNEAQ. The CDR3 has 15 amino acids.

The rearrangement links TRBV30 to TRBJ1-3, with D unclear. V lost 0 bases and J 2 bases, leaving 5 bases between the germline ends. Germline loops: CDR1 GTSNPN, CDR2 SVGIG (reference sequence). The CDR3 contains 13 residues. CDR3 coding DNA: TGTGCCTGGAGTGTAGACACTGGAAACACCATATATTTT. Translating it yields CAWSVDTGNTIYF. The full variable domain, completed using reference TRBV30 and TRBJ1-3, is SQTIHQWPATLVQPVGSPLSLECTVEGTSNPNLYWYRQAAGRGLQLLFYSVGIGQISSEVPQNLSASRPQDRQFILSSKKLLLSDSGFYLCAWSVDTGNTIYFGEGSWLTVV.

V gene TRBV29-1 combines with J gene TRBJ1-1; tentatively, D is TRBD1 (6 bases). The ends were cut back, 2 bases at V and 4 bases at J, with 11 bases in the middle. The germline CDR1 and CDR2 sequences are SQVTM and ANQGSEA. The CDR3 sequence is 13 residues long. Here the CDR3 DNA reads TGCAGCGTTGAATGGGACACCTCCACTGAAGCTTTCTTT. Its translation: CSVEWDTSTEAFF.

The J gene is TRBJ1-2, the V gene TRBV7-9, with TRBD1 as a possible D gene (6 bases). CDR3 size: 13 residues. V lost 5 bases to trimming and J lost 3 bases, with 10 bases between them. Per germline, CDR1 SEHNR and CDR2 FQNEAQ (reference sequence). The CDR3: CASSHWTDYGYTF. The CDR3 DNA reads as TGTGCCAGCAGCCACTGGACAGACTATGGCTACACCTTC.

This clone was observed a handful of times. CDR3 residues: CASSRPTGRSYEQYF. CDR3 DNA: TGCGCCAGCAGCCGCCCGACAGGGAGGTCCTACGAGCAGTACTTC. The chain carries TRBV4-1 and TRBJ2-7, with a possible D match to TRBD1 (7 bases). There are 15 residues in the CDR3. Trimming took 4 bases from V and 1 from J, leaving 14 bases between them. Looked up from germline, CDR1 is MGHRA and CDR2 is YSYEKL.

The gene calls are TRBV7-9 and TRBJ2-7, with D tentatively TRBD1 (6 bases). CDR3 length: 13 residues. Germline V CDR1 and CDR2: SEHNR, FQNEAQ (reference sequence). Trimming took off 5 bases at V and 5 bases at J, with 13 bases between the two ends. The CDR3 sequence: CASSGTGPHEQYF. The CDR3 region has the DNA TGTGCCAGCAGCGGTACAGGGCCCCACGAGCAGTACTTC. The whole variable domain, filled in from reference TRBV7-9 and TRBJ2-7, reads DTGVSQNPRHKITKRGQNVTFRCDPISEHNRLYWYRQTLGQGPEFLTYFQNEAQLEKSRLLSDRFSAERPKGSFSTLEIQRTEQGDSAMYLCASSGTGPHEQYFGPGTRLTVT.

The chain employs TRBV4-1 and TRBJ1-2; 11 bases map to TRBD1. The V and J ends lost 0 bases and 7 bases, in that order; junction bases with no gene match: 4. CDR3 length equals 15 residues. The germline V gene has CDR1 MGHRA and CDR2 YSYEKL. CDR3 amino acids: CASSQEGTGGPGYTF. CDR3 DNA sequence: TGCGCCAGCAGCCAAGAGGGGACAGGGGGTCCTGGCTACACCTTC.

The chain couples TRBV6-5 to TRBJ2-7, with TRBD1 matching 8 bases. Germline loops: CDR1 MNHEY, CDR2 SVGAGI. CDR3 size: 14 residues. V shed 5 bases and J 2 bases; nucleotides not matched to a gene: 5. CDR3 in DNA: TGTGCCAGCAGTATCGGACAGGGAACCTACGAGCAGTACTTC. Its protein product is CASSIGQGTYEQYF.

The gene calls are TRBV19 and TRBJ1-4; 9 bases fit TRBD1. CDR1 is LNHDA and CDR2 is SQIVND in the germline V gene (reference sequence). CDR3 length: 15 residues. After removal of 4 bases from V and 8 bases from J, the junction contained 8 bases not matched to a gene. CDR3 residues: CASSSTGGGSEKLFF. As DNA, the CDR3 is TGTGCCAGTAGTAGCACAGGGGGCGGTTCAGAAAAACTGTTTTTT.